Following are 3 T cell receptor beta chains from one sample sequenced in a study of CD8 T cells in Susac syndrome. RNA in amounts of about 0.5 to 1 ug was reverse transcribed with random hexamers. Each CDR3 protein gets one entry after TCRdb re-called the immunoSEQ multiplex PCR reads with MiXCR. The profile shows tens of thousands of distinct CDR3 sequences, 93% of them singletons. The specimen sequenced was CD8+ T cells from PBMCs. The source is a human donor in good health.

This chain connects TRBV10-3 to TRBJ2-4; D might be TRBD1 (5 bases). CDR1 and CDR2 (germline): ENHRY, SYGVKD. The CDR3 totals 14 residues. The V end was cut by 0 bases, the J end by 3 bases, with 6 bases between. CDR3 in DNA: TGTGCCATCAGTGAGTCGACAGACAAAAACATTCAGTACTTC. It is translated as CAISESTDKNIQYF.

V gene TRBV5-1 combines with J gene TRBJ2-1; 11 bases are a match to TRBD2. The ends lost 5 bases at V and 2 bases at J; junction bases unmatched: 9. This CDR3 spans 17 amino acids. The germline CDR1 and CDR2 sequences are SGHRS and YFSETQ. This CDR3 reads CASSLFTGLAAYNEQFF. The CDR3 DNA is TGCGCCAGCAGTCTATTTACGGGACTAGCGGCCTACAATGAGCAGTTCTTC. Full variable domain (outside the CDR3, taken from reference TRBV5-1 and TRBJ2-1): KAGVTQTPRYLIKTRGQQVTLSCSPISGHRSVSWYQQTPGQGLQFLFEYFSETQRNKGNFPGRFSGRQFSNSRSEMNVSTLELGDSALYLCASSLFTGLAAYNEQFFGPGTRLTVL.

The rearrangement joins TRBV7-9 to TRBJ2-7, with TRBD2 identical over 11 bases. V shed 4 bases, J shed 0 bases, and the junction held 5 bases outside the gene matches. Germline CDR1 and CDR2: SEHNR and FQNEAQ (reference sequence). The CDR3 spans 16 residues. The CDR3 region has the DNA TGTGCCAGCAGCTCCTCGACTAGCGGGGACTCCTACGAGCAGTACTTC. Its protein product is CASSSSTSGDSYEQYF.